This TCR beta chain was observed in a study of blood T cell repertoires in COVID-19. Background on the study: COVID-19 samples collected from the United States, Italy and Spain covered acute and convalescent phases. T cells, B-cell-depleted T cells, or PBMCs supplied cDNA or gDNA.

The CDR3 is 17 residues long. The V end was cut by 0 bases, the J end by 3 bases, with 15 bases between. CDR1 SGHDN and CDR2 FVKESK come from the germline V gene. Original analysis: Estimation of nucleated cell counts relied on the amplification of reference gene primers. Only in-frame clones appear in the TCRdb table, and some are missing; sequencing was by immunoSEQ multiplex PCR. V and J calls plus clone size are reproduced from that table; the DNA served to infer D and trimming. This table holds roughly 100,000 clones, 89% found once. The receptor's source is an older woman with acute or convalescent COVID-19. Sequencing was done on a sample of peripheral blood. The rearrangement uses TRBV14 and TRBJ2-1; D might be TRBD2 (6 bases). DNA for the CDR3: TGTGCCAGCAGCCAAGATTTCGGTGCGGGACTCTACAATGAGCAGTTCTTC. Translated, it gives CASSQDFGAGLYNEQFF.